This T cell receptor (beta chain) was found in a study of cytomegalovirus exposure and HLA in healthy donors. The PCR used 60 Vbeta and 13 Jbeta primers. The protocol was immunoSEQ multiplex PCR, while the TCRdb copy is restricted to in-frame clones and leaves out a portion. The sample yields some 150,000 clones, 80% seen once. As for this clone: The antigen is undetermined.

Germline CDR1 is MNHEY and CDR2 is SVGAGI. V lost 6 bases, J lost 5 bases, and 5 bases stayed unmatched. This CDR3 is 15 amino acids long. General study findings and limits: Later analysis associated a missense DCLRE1C variant with TCR beta V- and J-gene trimming. Further analysis, carried out later, found HLA-associated TCR beta chains more clonally expanded than equally common other chains. In a later analysis, HLA-C alleles had the fewest associated TCRs, DRB1 alleles the most.

The V and J genes are TRBV6-5 and TRBJ2-2; 11 positions agree with TRBD2. The receptor's source is a man between 25 and 39 years old in good health and CMV-seronegative. The sample comprised PBMCs. CDR3 in DNA: TGTGCCAGCAGCTTAGCGGGGGGGTATACCGGGGAGCTGTTTTTT. This gives the protein CASSLAGGYTGELFF.